This T cell receptor (beta chain) was obtained from a study of blood T cell repertoires in COVID-19. At the level of the study: The United States, Italy and Spain provided the acute and convalescent COVID-19 samples.

Libraries were prepared by immunoSEQ multiplex PCR; TCRdb keeps only in-frame clonotypes and omits some of them. The sample shows 56,000 or so clones, about 90% of them seen only once. The CDR3 runs to 13 residues. Germline CDR1 is SEHNR and CDR2 is FQNEAQ (reference sequence). Trimming stripped 4 bases from V and 7 bases from J, with 11 bases between. This TCR was sampled from a human donor in a cohort sampled during active COVID-19. Sequencing input: peripheral blood. The chain combines TRBV7-9 with TRBJ2-1; no clear D. CDR3 amino acids: CASSYNFRNEQFF. Here the CDR3 DNA reads TGTGCCAGCAGCTATAACTTTCGGAATGAGCAGTTCTTC.